These 31 T cell receptor beta chains share one sample of origin, sequenced in a study of T cells in Graves' hyperthyroidism and ophthalmopathy. There were TCR beta CDR3 regions amplified from RNA transcripts. HTBI primers were used for first-round RT-PCR of the TCR CDR3. A single record per CDR3 protein comes from TCRdb applying MiXCR to the multiplex PCR reads. This table has hundreds of thousands of distinct CDR3 sequences, about a sixth appearing once. The sample comprised blood. These receptors were taken from a woman in her late teens or twenties with Graves' hyperthyroidism that later progressed to Graves' ophthalmopathy.

A few counts support this clonotype. This chain links TRBV27 with TRBJ1-1; D might be TRBD1 (6 bases). Looked up from germline, CDR1 is MNHEY and CDR2 is SMNVEV (reference sequence). The CDR3 has 14 amino acids. The germline V and J ends were trimmed by 5 bases and 6 bases, with 16 bases remaining between them. CDR3 DNA: TGTGCCAGCAGTGCCCTACAGGGTCGGGCTGAAGCTTTCTTT. Its translation is CASSALQGRAEAFF.

The chain has TRBV27 and TRBJ1-2; D is unclear. Trimming stripped 2 bases from V and 6 bases from J, with 10 bases between. CDR3 size: 13 residues. The germline V gene encodes CDR1 MNHEY and CDR2 SMNVEV (reference sequence). CDR3 sequence (DNA): TGTGCCAGCAGTTTAGCAGCCTCCGATGGCTACACCTTC. Translating gives CASSLAASDGYTF.

This clonotype has only a few counts. This rearrangement joins TRBV9 to TRBJ2-1, with 10 bases aligning to TRBD2. With V trimmed by 6 bases and J by 7 bases, 4 bases remained unmatched. Germline CDR1 SGDLS, CDR2 YYNGEE. This CDR3 comprises 13 residues. The CDR3 loop is CASTSGSRNEQFF. The DNA of the CDR3 is TGTGCCAGCACTAGCGGGAGTAGGAATGAGCAGTTCTTC. The full variable domain, with the rest looked up from reference TRBV9 and TRBJ2-1, is DSGVTQTPKHLITATGQRVTLRCSPRSGDLSVYWYQQSLDQGLQFLIQYYNGEERAKGNILERFSAQQFPDLHSELNLSSLELGDSALYFCASTSGSRNEQFFGPGTRLTVL.

This clonotype has at least ten counts. The chain has TRBV27 and TRBJ2-7; possible D gene TRBD2, 6 bases. In germline, CDR1 is MNHEY, CDR2 SMNVEV (reference sequence). V was trimmed by 5 bases and J by 0 bases, leaving 17 bases between them. The CDR3 length is 16 residues. Written as DNA, the CDR3 is TGTGCCAGCAGTCGAAATGGAGGAGGGGTCTCCTACGAGCAGTACTTC. Translation: CASSRNGGGVSYEQYF.

This clonotype was found many times. The rearrangement joins TRBV28 to TRBJ2-7; weak D call: TRBD2 (5 bases). Germline lookup yields CDR1 MDHEN and CDR2 SYDVKM. V was pared by 3 bases and J by 6 bases, with 15 bases between. This CDR3 spans 14 amino acids. Written as DNA, the CDR3 is TGTGCCAGCAGTTTTCCGCGCATCGAGGGCGAGCAGTACTTC. Translation gives CASSFPRIEGEQYF.

A few counts support this clonotype. The chain has TRBV6-1 and TRBJ2-1, with 9 bases identical to TRBD2. CDR1 and CDR2 from the germline V gene are MNHNS and SASEGT. The CDR3 extends over 16 amino acids. The ends lost 5 bases at V and 6 bases at J; junction bases unmatched: 11. CDR3 residues: CASSTYGAGGPNEQFF. DNA for the CDR3: TGTGCCAGCAGTACCTATGGAGCGGGAGGCCCCAATGAGCAGTTCTTC.

This clonotype was picked up many times. The CDR3 here is CASSQVGSGGPGEQYF. CDR3 sequence (DNA): TGCGCCAGCAGCCAAGTCGGATCGGGAGGGCCGGGAGAGCAGTACTTC. J is TRBJ2-7 and V is TRBV4-3; 8 nucleotides agree with TRBD2. V was clipped by 1 base and J by 7 bases; unmatched bases: 12. This CDR3 comprises 16 residues. Per the germline V gene, CDR1 is LGHNA and CDR2 is YSLEER.

This clonotype was counted at least ten times. This chain links TRBV11-2 with TRBJ1-2, with D possibly TRBD1 on 5 matching bases. This CDR3 is built from 15 residues. With 1 base removed from V and 7 bases from J, the gap between germline ends came to 16 bases. CDR1 and CDR2 from the germline V gene are SGHAT and FQNNGV. Here the CDR3 DNA reads TGTGCCAGCAGCTTAGTGCGGGGGATGGCTATTGGCTACACCTTC. This sequence encodes CASSLVRGMAIGYTF.

This chain links TRBV6-1 with TRBJ2-3; 10 nucleotides line up with TRBD2. The CDR3 is made up of 18 amino acids. Per the germline V gene, CDR1 is MNHNS and CDR2 is SASEGT. V gave up 5 bases and J gave up 2 bases; unmatched junction bases: 13. This CDR3 is CASSPGRLAGVDTDTQYF. The CDR3 DNA sequence: TGTGCCAGCAGTCCCGGCAGGCTAGCGGGGGTAGACACAGATACGCAGTATTTT.

CDR3 DNA sequence: TGTGCCAGCAGCCCGACAGGGATTAATGAGCAGTTCTTC. It encodes CASSPTGINEQFF. The rearrangement links TRBV25-1 to TRBJ2-1, with 7 bases lining up with TRBD1. Germline V gene lookup returns CDR1 MGHDK and CDR2 SYGVNS. V trimming: 6 bases; J trimming: 7 bases; junction bases outside the gene matches: 6. The CDR3 is 13 residues long.

This clonotype has just a few counts. V gene TRBV29-1 combines with J gene TRBJ2-1; D is unresolved. Germline-derived CDR1 and CDR2 are SQVTM and ANQGSEA. Trimming took 6 bases from V and 0 from J, leaving 9 bases between them. The CDR3 contains 13 residues. The DNA of the CDR3 is TGCAGCGTCGCTCTAAGCTCCTACAATGAGCAGTTCTTC. It yields the protein CSVALSSYNEQFF.

This clonotype appeared many times. The gene calls are TRBV30 and TRBJ2-7; 14 nucleotides agree with TRBD2. This CDR3 spans 15 amino acids. Trimming removed 4 bases from V and 3 bases from J; junction bases left unmatched: 5. The germline V gene has CDR1 GTSNPN and CDR2 SVGIG (reference sequence). The CDR3 loop is CAWTKGLAGVYEQYF. The CDR3 bases are TGTGCCTGGACCAAGGGACTAGCGGGAGTCTACGAGCAGTACTTC. The variable domain in full, completed from reference TRBV30 and TRBJ2-7, reads SQTIHQWPATLVQPVGSPLSLECTVEGTSNPNLYWYRQAAGRGLQLLFYSVGIGQISSEVPQNLSASRPQDRQFILSSKKLLLSDSGFYLCAWTKGLAGVYEQYFGPGTRLTVT.

This clonotype has at least ten counts. The chain recombines TRBV18 with TRBJ2-1; weak D call: TRBD2 (5 bases). This CDR3 region has 14 residues. V was cut by 6 bases and J by 7 bases, with 16 bases left in between. Germline V CDR1 and CDR2: KGHSH, LQKENI. CDR3 bases: TGTGCCAGCTCCCTAGTAGGCAGGACTAATGAGCAGTTCTTC. Encoded protein: CASSLVGRTNEQFF.

This clonotype was recorded at least ten times. The chain employs TRBV20-1 and TRBJ2-2; 7 bases match TRBD1. Germline V CDR1 and CDR2: DFQATT, SNEGSKA (reference sequence). V shed 2 bases, J shed 2 bases, and the junction held 8 bases outside the gene matches. The CDR3 runs to 16 residues. The DNA of the CDR3 is TGCAGTGCTAGATCACCGGGACAGTTTAACACCGGGGAGCTGTTTTTT. It yields the protein CSARSPGQFNTGELFF.

The sample holds many counts of this clonotype. CDR3: CASTTGEGKSYEQYF. CDR3 DNA sequence: TGTGCCAGCACGACCGGGGAGGGAAAATCCTACGAGCAGTACTTC. The chain is built from TRBV6-1 and TRBJ2-7; TRBD2 agrees at 7 bases. The ends lost 7 bases at V and 1 base at J; junction bases unmatched: 10. Germline V CDR1 and CDR2: MNHNS, SASEGT. CDR3 length: 15 residues.

This clonotype was seen ten or more times. The chain carries TRBV28 and TRBJ2-3, with a possible D match to TRBD1 (5 bases). The CDR3 loop spans 17 amino acids. CDR1 and CDR2 from the germline V gene are MDHEN and SYDVKM. Trimming left V 3 bases short and J 2 bases short, with 18 bases between. For the CDR3, the DNA is TGTGCCAGCAGTTTCACATCAGGGTGGGCTGACACAGATACGCAGTATTTT. It codes for CASSFTSGWADTDTQYF.

This clonotype came up a few times. The V gene is TRBV5-1, the J gene TRBJ1-1, with 9 bases aligning to TRBD1. J lost 5 bases, V lost 5 bases, and 13 bases had no gene match. In germline, CDR1 is SGHRS, CDR2 YFSETQ. The CDR3 length is 16 residues. CDR3 DNA sequence: TGCGCCAGCAGTCCCGGGACAGGGTCGGTGGGAACTGAAGCTTTCTTT. Translating gives CASSPGTGSVGTEAFF.

On this clonotype: A clone one base away is much larger, so this may be a read error. V usage is TRBV20-1 and J usage is TRBJ2-1; D ambiguous. This CDR3 region has 14 residues. CDR1 DFQATT and CDR2 SNEGSKA come from the germline V gene (reference sequence). V lost 4 bases and J lost 3, with 13 bases in between. The CDR3 coding sequence is TGCAGTGCTAAAACTAACGTTCTCTACAATGAGCAGTTCTTC. Its translation: CSAKTNVLYNEQFF.

This clonotype occurred many times. The rearrangement joins TRBV28 to TRBJ1-1, with D perhaps TRBD1 (5 bases). The CDR3 extends over 13 amino acids. Germline V CDR1 and CDR2: MDHEN, SYDVKM. V lost 8 bases and J 5 bases, leaving 15 bases between the germline ends. CDR3 sequence: CASLRTGGTEAFF. The CDR3 DNA follows: TGTGCCAGCCTTCGAACCGGGGGAACTGAAGCTTTCTTT. The full variable domain, its missing parts supplied by reference TRBV28 and TRBJ1-1, is DVKVTQSSRYLVKRTGEKVFLECVQDMDHENMFWYRQDPGLGLRLIYFSYDVKMKEKGDIPEGYSVSREKKERFSLILESASTNQTSMYLCASLRTGGTEAFFGQGTRLTVV.

Only a few counts were recorded for this clonotype. This chain joins TRBV28 and TRBJ2-6; D gene unclear. Germline CDR1 is MDHEN and CDR2 is SYDVKM. The CDR3 runs to 14 residues. With 8 bases removed from V and 0 bases from J, the gap between germline ends came to 8 bases. The CDR3 loop is CASAISSGANVLTF. DNA of the CDR3: TGTGCCAGCGCGATTAGCTCTGGGGCCAACGTCCTGACTTTC.

The chain uses TRBV29-1 and TRBJ1-3; no firm D call. V shed 8 bases and J shed 8 bases, with 16 bases lying between them. CDR3 length: 12 residues. The germline V gene has CDR1 SQVTM and CDR2 ANQGSEA. The CDR3 nucleotides read TGCAGCCCGCACCGGATCTGTGACACCATATATTTT. Translated, it gives CSPHRICDTIYF.

A single count supports this clonotype. A much larger clonotype is one base distant, so this may be a read error. V gene TRBV6-2 or TRBV6-3 combines with J gene TRBJ2-3; D ambiguous. The germline V gene encodes CDR1 MNHEY and CDR2 SVGEGT. The CDR3 totals 12 residues. The CDR3 DNA follows: TGTGCCAGCAGTTACCCGCCGGATACGCGGTATTTT. It is translated as CASSYPPDTRYF.

This clonotype was observed at least ten times. The chain is built from TRBV27 and TRBJ2-3; D is possibly TRBD1 or TRBD2 (5 bases each). The V gene's germline CDR1 is MNHEY and CDR2 SMNVEV (reference sequence). Trimming pared 8 bases from V and 3 bases from J, leaving 9 bases between. The CDR3 runs to 12 residues. As DNA, the CDR3 is TGTGCCAGCGGGGGTGGGACAGATACGCAGTATTTT. It translates to CASGGGTDTQYF.

In its sample, this clonotype was seen many times. This chain links TRBV18 with TRBJ2-3, with a possible D match to TRBD2 (6 bases). From germline, CDR1 is KGHSH and CDR2 LQKENI. The CDR3 extends over 15 amino acids. The germline V and J ends were trimmed by 1 base and 5 bases, with 13 bases remaining between them. CDR3 loop: CASSPLREMGDTQYF. The CDR3 DNA reads TGTGCCAGCTCACCACTACGGGAGATGGGAGATACGCAGTATTTT.

This clonotype was observed at least ten times. The rearrangement joins TRBV12-3 or TRBV12-4 to TRBJ1-6, with TRBD1 matching over 7 bases. This CDR3 contains 17 residues. After removal of 3 bases from V and 5 bases from J, the junction contained 10 bases not matched to a gene. The CDR3 is CASSLVSAGGNNSPLHF. The CDR3 DNA reads TGTGCCAGCAGTTTGGTTTCGGCAGGGGGTAATAATTCACCCCTCCACTTT.

This sequence joins TRBV10-3 and TRBJ1-2; 7 positions agree with TRBD1. V trimming: 5 bases; J trimming: 7 bases; junction bases outside the gene matches: 16. The germline V gene encodes CDR1 ENHRY and CDR2 SYGVKD. This CDR3 contains 16 residues. The CDR3 DNA sequence: TGTGCCATCAGTTTGAACACAGGGGAATCTTTGATTGGCTACACCTTC. This sequence encodes CAISLNTGESLIGYTF.

This clonotype was seen ten or more times. The genes are TRBV7-8 and TRBJ1-5; tentative D call: TRBD1 (5 bases). CDR1 is SGHVS and CDR2 is FQNEAQ in the germline V gene. V lost 0 bases and J lost 3, with 9 bases in between. This CDR3 contains 15 residues. The CDR3 loop is CASSLAEGINQPQHF. CDR3 DNA: TGTGCCAGCAGCTTAGCGGAGGGGATCAATCAGCCCCAGCATTTT.

This chain uses TRBV6-5 with TRBJ2-2; TRBD1 matches 8 bases. CDR1 is MNHEY and CDR2 is SVGAGI in the germline V gene. This CDR3 is built from 16 residues. The V segment lost 0 bases and the J segment 5 bases; nucleotides outside the gene matches: 5. The CDR3 loop reads CASSYSADRVTGELFF. In DNA form, the CDR3 reads TGTGCCAGCAGTTACTCAGCGGACAGGGTTACCGGGGAGCTGTTTTTT.

In this sample, this clonotype turned up many times. V usage is TRBV5-1 and J usage is TRBJ2-1; 10 bases are a match to TRBD2. Per germline, CDR1 SGHRS and CDR2 YFSETQ. V trimming: 4 bases; J trimming: 2 bases; junction bases outside the gene matches: 6. The CDR3 is 16 residues long. The CDR3 DNA is TGCGCCAGCAGCCCCCGGACTAGCGGTCCCTACAATGAGCAGTTCTTC. This gives the protein CASSPRTSGPYNEQFF.

In this sample, this clonotype turned up a few times. The chain carries TRBV6-5 and TRBJ1-1; tentatively, D is TRBD1 (6 bases). CDR3 length equals 15 residues. Per the germline V gene, CDR1 is MNHEY and CDR2 is SVGAGI. V dropped 0 bases and J dropped 5 bases, with 13 bases sitting between them. The CDR3 DNA reads TGTGCCAGCAGTTACTCGAGACAGGCCGTGACTGAAGCTTTCTTT. Translation: CASSYSRQAVTEAFF.

The genes are TRBV15 and TRBJ2-7; TRBD1 might be the D (6 bases). Germline V gene sequence: CDR1 LNHNV, CDR2 YYDKDF (reference sequence). The CDR3 runs 15 residues. The ends were cut back, 1 base at V and 0 bases at J, with 10 bases in the middle. In DNA, the CDR3 is TGTGCCACCAGCAGAGTTAGGGGGAGCTCCTACGAGCAGTACTTC. This translates into CATSRVRGSSYEQYF.